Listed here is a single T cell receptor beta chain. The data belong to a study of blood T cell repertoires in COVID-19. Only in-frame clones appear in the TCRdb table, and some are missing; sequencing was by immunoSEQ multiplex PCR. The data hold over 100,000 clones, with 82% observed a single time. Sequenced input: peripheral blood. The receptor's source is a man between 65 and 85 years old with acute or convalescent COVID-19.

The CDR3 DNA is TGTGCCAGCAGCCCCCGGACAGCGGGGTCCTACGAGCAGTACTTC. Residues: CASSPRTAGSYEQYF. The J gene is TRBJ2-7, the V gene TRBV21-1; TRBD2 is the table's D call and was not checked against the DNA. TRBV21-1 is a documented pseudogene. The CDR3 is 15 residues long.